The 3 T cell receptor beta chains in this list originate from one sample, sequenced in a study of shared clonotypes between healthy human individuals. Sequencing was performed with immunoSEQ multiplex PCR; in TCRdb, only in-frame clones are kept and a portion is missing. This table has roughly 2.4 million clones, more than 90% appearing once. The sample taken for sequencing was naive CD4+ T cells sorted from blood. The subset denotes: CD45RA+ positively selected. Receptor source: a man between 18 and 29 years old in good health.

This chain links TRBV5-1 with TRBJ1-1; 7 bases align to TRBD1. Germline V lookup: CDR1 SGHRS, CDR2 YFSETQ. With 4 bases clipped from V and 1 base from J, the junction kept 4 bases outside the gene matches. This CDR3 contains 14 residues. CDR3 region: CASSPRQGNTEAFF. CDR3 coding DNA: TGCGCCAGCAGCCCCCGACAGGGGAACACTGAAGCTTTCTTT.

About this clone: Other DNA variants within this sample encode the same CDR3. The genes are TRBV6-6 and TRBJ2-7; the D is unclear. Trimming took 6 bases from V and 5 from J, leaving 8 bases between them. CDR3 length: 11 amino acids. CDR1 and CDR2 from the germline V gene are MNHNY and SVGAGI (reference sequence). The CDR3 loop is CASSRLDEQYF. Written as DNA, the CDR3 is TGTGCCAGCAGCCGACTCGACGAGCAGTACTTC.

This clone was seen once. V is TRBV30 and J is TRBJ2-3; 11 nucleotides line up with TRBD2. This CDR3 comprises 17 residues. Germline lookup yields CDR1 GTSNPN and CDR2 SVGIG (reference sequence). The junction had 12 bases not matched to a gene; V was cut back by 1 base and J by 6 bases. The CDR3 nucleotides read TGTGCCTGGAGTGGGCGAAGACTAGCGGGACGGTCGGATACGCAGTATTTT. Amino acids: CAWSGRRLAGRSDTQYF. Supplemented by reference TRBV30 and TRBJ2-3, the full variable domain reads SQTIHQWPATLVQPVGSPLSLECTVEGTSNPNLYWYRQAAGRGLQLLFYSVGIGQISSEVPQNLSASRPQDRQFILSSKKLLLSDSGFYLCAWSGRRLAGRSDTQYFGPGTRLTVL.